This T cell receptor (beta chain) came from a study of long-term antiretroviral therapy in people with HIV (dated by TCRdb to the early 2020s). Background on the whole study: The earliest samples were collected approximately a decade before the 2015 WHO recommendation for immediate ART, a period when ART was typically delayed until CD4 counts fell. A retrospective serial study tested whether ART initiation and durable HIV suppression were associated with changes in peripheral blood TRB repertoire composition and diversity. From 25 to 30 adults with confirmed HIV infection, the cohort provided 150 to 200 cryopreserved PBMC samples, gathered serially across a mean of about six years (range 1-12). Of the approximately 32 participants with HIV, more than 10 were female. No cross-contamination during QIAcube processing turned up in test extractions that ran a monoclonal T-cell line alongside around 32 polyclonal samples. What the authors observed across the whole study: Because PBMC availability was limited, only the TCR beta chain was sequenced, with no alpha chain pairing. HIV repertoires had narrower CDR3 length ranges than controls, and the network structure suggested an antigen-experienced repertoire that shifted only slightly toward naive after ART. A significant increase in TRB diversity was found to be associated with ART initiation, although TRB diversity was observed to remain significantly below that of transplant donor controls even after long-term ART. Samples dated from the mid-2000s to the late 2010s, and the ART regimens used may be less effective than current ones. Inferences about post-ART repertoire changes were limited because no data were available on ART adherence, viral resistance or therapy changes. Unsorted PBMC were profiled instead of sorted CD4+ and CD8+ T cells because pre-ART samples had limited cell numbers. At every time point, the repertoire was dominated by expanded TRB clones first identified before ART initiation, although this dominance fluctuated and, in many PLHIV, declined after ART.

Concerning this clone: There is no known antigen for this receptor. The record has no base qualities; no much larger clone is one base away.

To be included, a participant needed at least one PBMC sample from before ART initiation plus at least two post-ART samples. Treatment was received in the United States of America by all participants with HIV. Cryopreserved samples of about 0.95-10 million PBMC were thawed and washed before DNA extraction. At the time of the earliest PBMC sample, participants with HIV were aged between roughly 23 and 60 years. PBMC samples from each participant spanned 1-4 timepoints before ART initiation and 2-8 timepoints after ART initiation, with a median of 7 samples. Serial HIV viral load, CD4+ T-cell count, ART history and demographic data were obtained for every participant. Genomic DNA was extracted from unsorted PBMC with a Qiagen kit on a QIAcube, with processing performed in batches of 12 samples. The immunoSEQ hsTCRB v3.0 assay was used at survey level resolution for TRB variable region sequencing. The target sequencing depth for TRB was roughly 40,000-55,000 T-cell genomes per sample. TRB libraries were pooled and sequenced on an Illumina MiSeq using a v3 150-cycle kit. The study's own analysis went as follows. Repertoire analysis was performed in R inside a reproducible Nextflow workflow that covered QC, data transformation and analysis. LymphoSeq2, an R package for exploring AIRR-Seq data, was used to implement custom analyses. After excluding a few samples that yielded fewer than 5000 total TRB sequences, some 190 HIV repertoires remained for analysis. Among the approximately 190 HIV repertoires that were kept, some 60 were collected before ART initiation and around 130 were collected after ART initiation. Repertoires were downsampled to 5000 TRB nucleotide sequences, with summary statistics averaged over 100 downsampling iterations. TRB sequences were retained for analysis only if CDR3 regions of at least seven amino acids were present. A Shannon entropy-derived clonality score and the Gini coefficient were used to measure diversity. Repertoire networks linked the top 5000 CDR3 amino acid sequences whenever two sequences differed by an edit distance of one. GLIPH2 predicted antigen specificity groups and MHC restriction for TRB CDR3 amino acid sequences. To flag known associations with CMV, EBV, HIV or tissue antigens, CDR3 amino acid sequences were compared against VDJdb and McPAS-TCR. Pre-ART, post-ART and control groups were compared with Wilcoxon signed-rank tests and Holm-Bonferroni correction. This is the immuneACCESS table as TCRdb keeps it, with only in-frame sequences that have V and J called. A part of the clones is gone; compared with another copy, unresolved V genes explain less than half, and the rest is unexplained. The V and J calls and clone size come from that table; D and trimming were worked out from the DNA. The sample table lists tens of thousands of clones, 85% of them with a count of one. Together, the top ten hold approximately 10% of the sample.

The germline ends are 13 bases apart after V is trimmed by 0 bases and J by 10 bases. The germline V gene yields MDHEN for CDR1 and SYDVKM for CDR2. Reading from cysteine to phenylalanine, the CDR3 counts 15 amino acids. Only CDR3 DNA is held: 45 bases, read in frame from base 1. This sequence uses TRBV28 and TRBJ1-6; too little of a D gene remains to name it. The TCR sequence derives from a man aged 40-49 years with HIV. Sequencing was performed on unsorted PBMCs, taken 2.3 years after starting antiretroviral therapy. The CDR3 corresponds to CASSLWGGSESPLHF. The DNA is TGTGCCAGCAGTTTATGGGGCGGGTCTGAGTCACCCCTCCACTTT.